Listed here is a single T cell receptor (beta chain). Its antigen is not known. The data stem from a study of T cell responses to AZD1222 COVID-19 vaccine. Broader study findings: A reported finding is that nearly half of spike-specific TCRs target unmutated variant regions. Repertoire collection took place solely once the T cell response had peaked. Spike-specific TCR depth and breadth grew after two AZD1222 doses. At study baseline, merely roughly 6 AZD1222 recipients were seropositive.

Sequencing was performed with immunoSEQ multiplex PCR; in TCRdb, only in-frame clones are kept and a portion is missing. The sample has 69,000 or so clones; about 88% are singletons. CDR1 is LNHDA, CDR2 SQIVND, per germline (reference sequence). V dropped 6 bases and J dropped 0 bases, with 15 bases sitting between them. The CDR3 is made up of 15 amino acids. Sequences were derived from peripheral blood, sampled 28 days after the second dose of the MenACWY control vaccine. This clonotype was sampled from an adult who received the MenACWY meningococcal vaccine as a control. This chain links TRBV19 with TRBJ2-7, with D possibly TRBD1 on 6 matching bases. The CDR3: CASSRRQALSYEQYF. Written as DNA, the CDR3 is TGTGCCAGTAGCCGTAGACAGGCCCTCTCCTACGAGCAGTACTTC.